This T cell receptor beta chain was recorded in a study of blood T cell repertoires in COVID-19. About the study: Both acute and convalescent COVID-19 samples were obtained from the United States, Italy and Spain.

The CDR3 is made up of 19 amino acids. Unmatched junction bases numbered 16, after V lost 4 bases and J lost 3 bases. The germline CDR1 and CDR2 sequences are LGHNA and YNFKEQ. The participants were between 18 and 89 years old and came from roughly 25 US areas. Participant-reported clinical history was the basis for cohort assignment. This clone was observed a handful of times. Sequencing used immunoSEQ multiplex PCR; TCRdb keeps in-frame clones, though not all of them. The table includes about 250,000 clones, 80% to 85% detected once. The sequencing input was PBMCs or T cells enriched from blood (not recorded which). The gene calls are TRBV4-2 and TRBJ1-5, with TRBD1 identical over 9 bases. The clonotype originates from a man aged 45 to 65 who had recovered from COVID-19. The CDR3 loop is CASSRVTGTGLGNNQPQHF. The CDR3 DNA sequence: TGTGCCAGCAGCCGCGTCACCGGGACAGGGCTTGGGAACAATCAGCCCCAGCATTTT.